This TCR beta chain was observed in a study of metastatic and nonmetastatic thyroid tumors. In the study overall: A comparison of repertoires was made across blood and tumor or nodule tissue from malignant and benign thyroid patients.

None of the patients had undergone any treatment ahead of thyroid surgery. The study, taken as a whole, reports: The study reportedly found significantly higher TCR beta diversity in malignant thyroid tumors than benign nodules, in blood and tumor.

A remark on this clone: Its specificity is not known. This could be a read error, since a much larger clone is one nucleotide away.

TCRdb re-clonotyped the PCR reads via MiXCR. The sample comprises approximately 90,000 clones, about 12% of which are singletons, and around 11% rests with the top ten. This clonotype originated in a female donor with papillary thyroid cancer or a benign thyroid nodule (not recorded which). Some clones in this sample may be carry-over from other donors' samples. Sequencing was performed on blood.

The CDR3 region has the DNA TGCAGTGCTAGTGGGGGACAGGCGATTGAGACCCAGTACTTC. This codes for CSASGGQAIETQYF. The chain has TRBV20-1 and TRBJ2-5, with TRBD1 identical over 8 bases. Germline assignment: CDR1 DFQATT and CDR2 SNEGSKA (reference sequence). CDR3 length equals 14 residues. V was clipped by 3 bases and J by 5 bases; unmatched bases: 8.